These T cell receptor beta chains were read from a single sample in a study of low-dose radiotherapy and immunotherapy resistance in tumors. MiXCR, run by TCRdb on the reads, gives a single entry per CDR3 protein. Among around 36,000 distinct CDR3 sequences listed, 30% to 35% were seen once. Specimen: PBMCs, collected before treatment. These receptors were obtained from a male donor with gallbladder cancer. Both conserved end residues are part of each CDR3. Fields, in order: J gene, D gene, V gene, clone size, CDR3 DNA, CDR3 protein. A D gene is named only where the DNA matches it firmly. The size entry is marked missing in some rows and otherwise reads once, few, many or a size class.

TRBJ2-7,NA,TRBV4-1,many,TGCGCCAGCAGCCAAGAACGGAAGTACGAGCAGTACTTC,CASSQERKYEQYF
TRBJ2-1,NA,TRBV20-1,NA,TGCAGTGCTAGATCTCCAGTCGGGGGCAATGAGCAGTTCTTC,CSARSPVGGNEQFF
TRBJ2-7,NA,TRBV20-1,many,TGCAGTGCTAGTTTGTTAAGGGTCCGGTCCTACGAGCAGTACTTC,CSASLLRVRSYEQYF
TRBJ2-7,TRBD2,TRBV15,many,TGTGCCACCAGCAGAACTCCCGGGACTAGCCCTATCTACGAGCAGTACTTC,CATSRTPGTSPIYEQYF
TRBJ2-3,NA,TRBV7-8,many,TGTGTCATACAAGGGGAGTCAAGGGGAGATACGCAGTATTTT,CVIQGESRGDTQYF
TRBJ2-7,TRBD1,TRBV6-2/TRBV6-3,NA,TGTGCCAGCAGTCGACGGACAGGGAGGATTTCTTACGAGCAGTACTTC,CASSRRTGRISYEQYF
TRBJ2-7,TRBD2,TRBV19,NA,TGTGCCAGCAACAGCGGGACTAGCGGGAGTGGCGAGCAGTACTTC,CASNSGTSGSGEQYF
TRBJ2-7,TRBD1,TRBV28,medium-sized,TGTGCCAGCAGTTTCGCGACGACAGGGTTAGACGAGCAGTACTTC,CASSFATTGLDEQYF
TRBJ1-1,NA,TRBV7-9,many,TGTGCCAGCAGCTTAACTCTTGAGACAAGTAGGACTGAAGCTTTCTTT,CASSLTLETSRTEAFF
TRBJ2-1,TRBD1,TRBV4-2,once,TGTGCCAGCAGCCAAGGCGGACAGGGCGTATCCGATGAGCAGTTCTTC,CASSQGGQGVSDEQFF
TRBJ2-7,TRBD2,TRBV7-9,many,TGTGCCAGCAACCCGCCAGGACTAGCCTCCTACGAGCAGTACTTC,CASNPPGLASYEQYF
TRBJ2-1,TRBD2,TRBV6-2/TRBV6-3,many,TGTGCCAGCCGCCAGGGACTAGCGGTGAACAATGAGCAGTTCTTC,CASRQGLAVNNEQFF
TRBJ2-3,TRBD2,TRBV7-6,many,TGTGCCAGCAGCTTAACTAGCGGATGGGCTTCCGGCGGCACAGATACGCAGTATTTT,CASSLTSGWASGGTDTQYF
TRBJ2-7,NA,TRBV7-2,once,TGTGCCAGCAGCTCCGTCTCAGGGGCCGGGGAGCAGTACTTC,CASSSVSGAGEQYF
TRBJ2-2,NA,TRBV20-1,many,TGCAGTGCCAGACTAGATCCCGGGGAGCTGTTTTTT,CSARLDPGELFF
TRBJ2-3,TRBD2,TRBV12-3/TRBV12-4,NA,TGTGCCAGCAGATTGGGACTAGCGGGTAGCACAGATACGCAGTATTTT,CASRLGLAGSTDTQYF
TRBJ1-1,TRBD1,TRBV5-1,many,TGCGCCAGCAGCACGAGACAGGGGGCGAACACTGAAGCTTTCTTT,CASSTRQGANTEAFF
TRBJ2-1,NA,TRBV28,medium-sized,TGTGCCAGCACCCCCGGGGGAAGGATCTACAATGAGCAGTTCTTC,CASTPGGRIYNEQFF
TRBJ2-3,TRBD2,TRBV12-3/TRBV12-4,many,TGTGCCAGCAGTTTAGGGCGCGGGAGGAGCACAGATACGCAGTATTTT,CASSLGRGRSTDTQYF
TRBJ2-7,NA,TRBV7-2,many,TGTGCCAGCAGCTTAGTGGGTGGGGCGATAGGCTACGAGCAGTACTTC,CASSLVGGAIGYEQYF
TRBJ2-1,NA,TRBV3-1,many,TGTGCCAGCAGCCAGCAGGGTGGGCGACGGGGGAGCTCCTACAATGAGCAGTTCTTC,CASSQQGGRRGSSYNEQFF
TRBJ2-2,NA,TRBV24-1,NA,TGTGCCTCCAGTTCGACTGGACTGGGGGTTTCCGGGGAGCTGTTTTTT,CASSSTGLGVSGELFF
TRBJ1-2,NA,TRBV3-1,many,TGTGCCAGCAGCTTCCGCCGGGGCAAAGTGGGAGGCTACACCTTC,CASSFRRGKVGGYTF
TRBJ1-1,TRBD1,TRBV4-3,NA,TGCGCCAGCAGCCTTTTACCGGGACAGGGGCGTACAATGAACACTGAAGCTTTCTTT,CASSLLPGQGRTMNTEAFF
TRBJ2-2,TRBD1,TRBV13,many,TGTGCCAGCAGAAATACTCTTCGACAGGGGCAGGGCACCGGGGAGCTGTTTTTT,CASRNTLRQGQGTGELFF
TRBJ2-6,NA,TRBV20-1,many,TGCAGTGCTAGAGATGGAGGGCGGGACCCGTGGGGGGCCAACGTCCTGACTTTC,CSARDGGRDPWGANVLTF
TRBJ1-4,TRBD1,TRBV2,many,TGTGCCAGCAGTGGGAGGGGGCCACTGTTTTTT,CASSGRGPLFF
TRBJ1-5,NA,TRBV2,many,TGTGCCAGCAGGGAAAATCAGCCCCAGCATTTT,CASRENQPQHF
TRBJ2-6,NA,TRBV12-3/TRBV12-4,many,TGTGCCAGCAGTTTTAGCTCTGGGGCCAACGTCCTGACTTTC,CASSFSSGANVLTF
TRBJ2-7,NA,TRBV20-1,NA,TGCAGTGCTAGAGTTTCTGGGGTCGAGCAGTACTTC,CSARVSGVEQYF
TRBJ1-1,NA,TRBV7-2,many,TGTGCCAGCAGCCCCAGCGGGGGAGTATTTAACACTGAAGCTTTCTTT,CASSPSGGVFNTEAFF
TRBJ2-1,NA,TRBV5-4,medium-sized,TGTGCCAGCAGCTTGGGGGCCGGGACTGGTTACAATGAGCAGTTCTTC,CASSLGAGTGYNEQFF
TRBJ1-5,NA,TRBV7-9,NA,TGTGCCAGCAGCCCCCACCCAGGGAACCAGCCCCAGCATTTT,CASSPHPGNQPQHF
TRBJ2-1,TRBD2,TRBV3-1,many,TGTGCCAGCAGCCAAACCTCTAGCGGGAGGGCCTACAATGAGCAGTTCTTC,CASSQTSSGRAYNEQFF
TRBJ2-1,NA,TRBV6-2/TRBV6-3,NA,TGTGCCATCCGGGAGCTGGCCTACAATGAGCAGTTCTTC,CAIRELAYNEQFF
TRBJ2-3,NA,TRBV20-1,many,TGCAGCGGTGACCAGGGGAAGGTTACAGATACGCAGTATTTT,CSGDQGKVTDTQYF
TRBJ2-3,NA,TRBV9,many,TGTGCCAGCAGCGCCAACCGAGGAGAAGATACGCAGTATTTT,CASSANRGEDTQYF
TRBJ2-3,NA,TRBV5-1,many,TGCGCCAGCAGCTCGCAGCAGAACACAGATACGCAGTATTTT,CASSSQQNTDTQYF
TRBJ1-1,TRBD1,TRBV20-1,many,TGCAGTGCTAGAGATCTCTATAGGACAGGGGAAGCTTTCTTT,CSARDLYRTGEAFF
TRBJ2-5,TRBD1,TRBV6-5,medium-sized,TGTGCCAGCTGGAGACAGGGGTGGGAGACCCAGTACTTC,CASWRQGWETQYF
TRBJ1-6,NA,TRBV5-1,many,TGCGCCAGCAGCTTGCAGGGTGAAAATTCACCCCTCCACTTT,CASSLQGENSPLHF
TRBJ1-5,NA,TRBV18,many,TGTGCCAGCTCACCAGCCCAGGGAAAGGGTCAGCCCCAGCATTTT,CASSPAQGKGQPQHF
TRBJ2-7,TRBD1,TRBV20-1,many,TGCAGTGCTACCGGGACAGGGAACCCCTACGAGCAGTACTTC,CSATGTGNPYEQYF
TRBJ2-7,TRBD2,TRBV10-3,many,TGTGCCATCAGTGGGGGGGCTAGCGGGAGACCTTCTTCCTACGAGCAGTACTTC,CAISGGASGRPSSYEQYF
TRBJ2-2,NA,TRBV12-5,many,TGTGCTAGTTCCTCAGGGTATACCGGGGAGCTGTTTTTT,CASSSGYTGELFF
TRBJ1-6,TRBD1,TRBV7-2,many,TGTGCCAGCAGCCGCGACAGGGGCTATAATTCACCCCTCCACTTT,CASSRDRGYNSPLHF
TRBJ2-2,NA,TRBV2,few,NA,CASSRTGVTGELFFFF